This T cell receptor beta chain was profiled in a study of T cell responses to AZD1222 COVID-19 vaccine (dated by TCRdb to about 2021). For the study in its entirety: A total of 230 to 250 trial participants underwent TCR sequencing, of whom roughly 210 had received two doses of AZD1222 and approximately 26 had received two doses of the MenACWY control vaccine. Trial participants were enrolled by age into 18-55, 56-69 and 70-plus year subgroups, with around 140, 26 and 57 TCR-sequenced participants respectively. General findings and caveats noted by the study authors: The 56-69-year group was small, and its depth increase did not reach significance, likely because of low power. Most participants were white British and females outnumbered males, and the authors suggested that clonal diversity may have been underestimated. Conclusions about previously exposed vaccinees are limited because only six or seven AZD1222 recipients were SARS-CoV-2 seropositive at baseline. A significant rise in spike-specific TCR breadth and depth was observed after two AZD1222 doses relative to day 0 and relative to MenACWY recipients. CD4 TCRs associated with the vaccine covered the entire spike protein, and the dominant responses were in regions 160-218 and 743-854. Because no samples from the day 14 peak response were available, repertoires could be characterized only after the peak T cell response. Reportedly, close to half of the unique spike-specific TCRs recognized epitopes lying outside the regions that are mutated in the B.1.351 and B.1.1.7 variants.

The CDR3 regions of human TCRbeta chains were subjected to immunosequencing. In the source study's methods: TCRs in the repertoires were compared against a reference library of SARS-CoV-2-specific TCRs that had been generated with the MIRA antigen-specificity platform. Breadth was defined as the fraction of unique TCRs that were SARS-CoV-2-associated, and depth was defined as the fraction of total T cells that were SARS-CoV-2-associated. Using the MIRA data, each spike-specific TCR was mapped to the spike region that the TCR reacts to and placed in a CD4 or CD8 class. Log10-transformed breadth and depth values were compared by one-way ANOVA with Sidak's multiple comparisons tests. The source is immuneACCESS, and TCRdb retained only in-frame sequences with V and J called. Part of the clones is not carried over; for the studies checked, unresolved V genes explain less than half of this, and the remainder is unexplained. V, J and clone size were drawn from that table, and D and trimming were deduced from the DNA. Here the sample has roughly 150,000 clones; 90% occur a single time. The ten most abundant clones make up 1.5% to 2% of the sample.

Worth noting for this clone: No antigen is known for it. Per-base quality was not reported, and no clone a single base away is much larger than it.

In light of the paper, this sample's time point label describes: about 28 days (+/-7) after the second vaccine dose. AZD1222 recipients whose second dose came at about 4 weeks and those whose second dose came at about 12 weeks were combined into one group, since spike-specific TCR depth and breadth did not differ between the two schedules. Samples from vaccinated people were obtained from the UK trials COV001 and COV002, which included a single-blind randomized controlled phase 2/3 trial of AZD1222 (ChAdOx1 nCoV-19) in healthy adults. Trial participant PBMC samples were collected at day 0 and day 28 after the second dose for TCRbeta chain sequencing. V and J are trimmed by 5 bases and 11 bases, and the gene matches miss 13 bases of the junction. The germline V gene sets CDR1 to SGHAT and CDR2 to FQNNGV. The CDR3 runs 15 residues from the cysteine to the phenylalanine. This entry keeps only the CDR3 DNA: 45 bases, framed from base 1.

The sequence links TRBV11-2 to TRBJ2-1, with TRBD1 matching 9 junction bases. This receptor was taken from an adult who received the AZD1222 COVID-19 vaccine. Material: peripheral blood, obtained 28 days after the second AZD1222 dose. The CDR3 protein is CASSLTTGGTMQQFF. Here is the DNA: TGTGCCAGCAGCCTCACGACAGGGGGTACAATGCAGCAGTTCTTC.